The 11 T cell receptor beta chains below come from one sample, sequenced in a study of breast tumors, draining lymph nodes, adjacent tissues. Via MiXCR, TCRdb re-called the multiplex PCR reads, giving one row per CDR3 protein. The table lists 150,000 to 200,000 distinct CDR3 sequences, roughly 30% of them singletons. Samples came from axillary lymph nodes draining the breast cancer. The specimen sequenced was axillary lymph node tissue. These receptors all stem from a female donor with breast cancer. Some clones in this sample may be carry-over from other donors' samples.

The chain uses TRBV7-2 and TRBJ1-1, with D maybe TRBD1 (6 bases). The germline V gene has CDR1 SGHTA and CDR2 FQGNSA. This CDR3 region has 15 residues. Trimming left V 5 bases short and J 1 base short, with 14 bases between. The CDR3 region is CASSPRGQPNTEAFF. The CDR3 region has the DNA TGTGCCAGCAGCCCCAGAGGACAGCCGAACACTGAAGCTTTCTTT. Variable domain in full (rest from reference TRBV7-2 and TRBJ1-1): GAGVSQSPSNKVTEKGKDVELRCDPISGHTALYWYRQSLGQGLEFLIYFQGNSAPDKSGLPSDRFSAERTGGSVSTLTIQRTQQEDSAVYLCASSPRGQPNTEAFFGQGTRLTVV.

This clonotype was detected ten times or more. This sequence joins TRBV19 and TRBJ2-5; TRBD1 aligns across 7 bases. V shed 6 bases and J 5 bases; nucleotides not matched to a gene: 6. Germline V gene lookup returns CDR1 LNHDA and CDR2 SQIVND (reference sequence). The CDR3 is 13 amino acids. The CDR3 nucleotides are TGTGCCAGTAGCATCAACAGGGGTGAGACCCAGTACTTC. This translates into CASSINRGETQYF.

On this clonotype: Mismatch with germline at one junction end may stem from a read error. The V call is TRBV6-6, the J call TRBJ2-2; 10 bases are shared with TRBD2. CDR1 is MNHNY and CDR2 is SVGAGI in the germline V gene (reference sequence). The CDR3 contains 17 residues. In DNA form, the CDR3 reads TGTGCTAGCAGTTGCGGGTTAGCGGGGGGATACACCGGGGAGCTGTTTTTT. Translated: CASSCGLAGGYTGELFF.

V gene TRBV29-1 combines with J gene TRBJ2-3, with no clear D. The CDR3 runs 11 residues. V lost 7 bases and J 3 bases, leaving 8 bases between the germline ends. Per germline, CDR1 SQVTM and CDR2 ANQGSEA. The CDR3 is CSATGTDTQYF. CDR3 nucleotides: TGCAGCGCAACCGGGACAGATACGCAGTATTTT.

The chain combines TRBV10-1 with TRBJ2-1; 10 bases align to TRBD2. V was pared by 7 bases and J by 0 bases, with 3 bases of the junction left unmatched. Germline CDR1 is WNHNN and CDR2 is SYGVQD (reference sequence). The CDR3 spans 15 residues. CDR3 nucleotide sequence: TGCGCCAGCATTAAGCGGGGGGGCTCCTACAATGAGCAGTTCTTC. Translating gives CASIKRGGSYNEQFF.

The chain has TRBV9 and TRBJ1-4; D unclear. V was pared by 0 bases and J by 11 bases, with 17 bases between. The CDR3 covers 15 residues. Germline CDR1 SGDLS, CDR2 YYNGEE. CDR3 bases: TGTGCCAGCAGCGTAGGGGCCAGCGGGAGAGAGAAACTGTTTTTT. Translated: CASSVGASGREKLFF.

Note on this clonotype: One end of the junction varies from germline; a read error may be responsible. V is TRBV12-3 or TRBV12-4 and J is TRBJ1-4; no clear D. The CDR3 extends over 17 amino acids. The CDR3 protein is CASSLAHSWGEGEKLFF. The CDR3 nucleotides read TGTGCTAGCAGTTTAGCTCATTCCTGGGGAGAGGGTGAAAAACTGTTTTTT.

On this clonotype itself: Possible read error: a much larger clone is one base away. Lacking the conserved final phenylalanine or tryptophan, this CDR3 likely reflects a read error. CDR3 loop: CASSLDLLAAGSYNEQFL. The CDR3 bases are TGTGCCAGCAGCTTAGACCTTCTAGCGGCCGGCTCCTACAATGAGCAGTTCCTC. The chain recombines TRBV7-9 with TRBJ2-1, with TRBD2 matching over 7 bases. Unmatched junction bases numbered 9, after V lost 1 base and J lost 0 bases. The V gene's germline CDR1 is SEHNR and CDR2 FQNEAQ (reference sequence). This CDR3 is built from 18 residues.

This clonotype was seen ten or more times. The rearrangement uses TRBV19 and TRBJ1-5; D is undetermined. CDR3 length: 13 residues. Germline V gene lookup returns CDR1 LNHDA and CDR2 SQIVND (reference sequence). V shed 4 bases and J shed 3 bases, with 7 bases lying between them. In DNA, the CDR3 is TGTGCCAGTAGTACGTGGACCAATCAGCCCCAGCATTTT. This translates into CASSTWTNQPQHF.

The CDR3 DNA sequence: TGTGCCAGCAGCAAGGGACTAGCGGAGGGCCACTATTTT. Amino acids: CASSKGLAEGHYF. The gene calls are TRBV7-3 and TRBJ2-3; TRBD2 matches 11 bases. After removal of 5 bases from V and 15 bases from J, the junction contained 10 bases not matched to a gene. Germline CDR1 is SGHTA and CDR2 is FQGTGA. The CDR3 totals 13 residues.

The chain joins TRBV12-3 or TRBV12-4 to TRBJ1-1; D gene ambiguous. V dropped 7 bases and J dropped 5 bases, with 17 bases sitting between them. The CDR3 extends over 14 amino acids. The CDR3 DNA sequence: TGTGCCAGCACCTCGGGCACGAGTTGGACTGAAGCTTTCTTT. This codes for CASTSGTSWTEAFF.